This T cell receptor beta chain was observed in a study of CD8+ T cells in alopecia areata. The treatment here: oral pan-JAK inhibitor, 5-10 mg twice daily. Alopecia areata patients gave lesional scalp punch biopsies and peripheral blood samples. Sorted out of PBMCs were CD4+ T cells and CD8+ T cells. Findings of the study overall: Normal scalp showed lower clonality than lesional scalp, especially alopecia totalis/universalis.

cDNA prepared by RNA extraction and subsequent reverse transcription served as the template for sequencing. Here immunoSEQ multiplex PCR was the method, and the copy in TCRdb shows in-frame clones only, minus some. The data show around 200,000 clones, roughly 62% seen once. Remarks on this clone: No antigen is known for it.

Trimming took off 4 bases at V and 4 bases at J, with 17 bases between the two ends. From germline, CDR1 is MGHRA and CDR2 YSYEKL. The CDR3 sequence is 16 residues long. The sample here was CD8+ T cells sorted from blood, taken at week 24, from a patient treated with tofacitinib. The V and J genes are TRBV4-1 and TRBJ1-5, with D possibly matching TRBD1 (6 bases). The clonotype was recovered from a human donor with alopecia areata. CDR3 DNA sequence: TGCGCCAGCAGCCCGCGAACTACAGGGTTGAATCAGCCCCAGCATTTT. It yields the protein CASSPRTTGLNQPQHF.